This T cell receptor beta chain was sequenced in a study of human T cells and chemical hapten exposure. Findings and limits, study-wide: Sensitizing with DPC caused no change in TCRs above 1 in 1000 frequency.

Via MiXCR, TCRdb re-called the RACE reads, giving one row per CDR3 protein. The table includes more than 70,000 distinct CDR3 sequences, around 9.9% detected once. Time point specified: patch test 3, about 24 weeks after DPC sensitization. Noted treatment: therapeutic diphenylcyclopropenone sensitization with weekly scalp DPC. The V and J ends lost 3 bases and 5 bases respectively, with 13 bases between them. The germline V gene encodes CDR1 KGHSH and CDR2 LQKENI. The CDR3 is 15 amino acids. A few counts support this clonotype. Its antigen is as yet unknown. The chain carries TRBV18 and TRBJ1-4; weak D call: TRBD1 (5 bases). This receptor was identified in a woman aged 25 to 39 with alopecia areata. Some clones in this sample may be carry-over from other donors' samples. This specimen consisted of whole blood, obtained in connection with sensitization to the hapten diphenylcyclopropenone (DPC). The DNA of the CDR3 is TGTGCCAGCTCACCGCCGCAGGGCCCAAATGAAAAACTGTTTTTT. Translated: CASSPPQGPNEKLFF.